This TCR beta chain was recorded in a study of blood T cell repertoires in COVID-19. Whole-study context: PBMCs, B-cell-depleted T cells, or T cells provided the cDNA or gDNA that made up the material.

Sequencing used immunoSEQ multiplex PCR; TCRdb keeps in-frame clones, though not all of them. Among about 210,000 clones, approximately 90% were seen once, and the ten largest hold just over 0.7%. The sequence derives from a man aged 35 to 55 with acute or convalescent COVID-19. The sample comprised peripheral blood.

The CDR3 DNA is TGCGCCAGCAGGCTAGGGGTAGAGAACACTGAAGCTTTCTTT. Residues: CASRLGVENTEAFF. The chain links TRBV10-2 to TRBJ1-1; D might be TRBD1 (5 bases). Trimming took 6 bases from V and 1 from J, leaving 12 bases between them. This CDR3 region has 14 residues. Germline CDR1 reads WSHSY; CDR2 reads SAAADI.